The rows below give T cell receptor beta chains drawn from one sample of a study of identical twins. TCRdb re-derived calls from the 5' RACE reads in MiXCR, one entry per CDR3 protein. The profile shows roughly 630,000 distinct CDR3 sequences, 7.1% of them singletons. The same sample was also used in a study of yellow fever vaccine responses in identical twins.

The sequencing sample was made of PBMCs. These TCRs come from a woman aged 18-29 years in good health. CDR3s include the opening cysteine and the closing phenylalanine or tryptophan. The order of the fields is J gene, V gene, clone size, D gene, CDR3 DNA, CDR3 protein. D genes are given only for firm matches. Only some rows state a clone size, as once, few, many or a class for expanded clones.

TRBJ2-1 TRBV24-1 many . TGTGCCACCAGTCAAACAGCCAATGAGCAGTTCTTC CATSQTANEQFF
TRBJ2-1 TRBV14 many TRBD2 TGTGCCAGCAGCCGCCAAGAGGGACTAGCGAGGTACAATGAGCAGTTCTTC CASSRQEGLARYNEQFF
TRBJ2-1 TRBV24-1 . TRBD2 TGTGCCACCAGTGATTTGGGGGGAGGGAATGAGCAGTTCTTC CATSDLGGGNEQFF
TRBJ2-3 TRBV20-1 few . TGCAGCACCTCGGACAGTCTATCTAGCACAGATACGCAGTATTTT CSTSDSLSSTDTQYF
TRBJ2-7 TRBV20-1 . . TGCAGTGCTAGAGCCGGGACTGTCGACGAGCAGTACTTC CSARAGTVDEQYF
TRBJ2-2 TRBV20-1 many TRBD2 TGCAGTGCTAGAGCCTCGCTAGCGGACACCGGGGAGCTGTTTTTT CSARASLADTGELFF
TRBJ2-3 TRBV20-1 many . TGCAGTGCTAGATCTAGTTTCACAGATACGCAGTATTTT CSARSSFTDTQYF
TRBJ2-3 TRBV25-1 . . TGTGCCAGCAGTGCTCACCCAGCAGATACGCAGTATTTT CASSAHPADTQYF
TRBJ2-1 TRBV25-1 few . TGTGCCAGCGTGGGGGGTTCGGGAAATGAGCAGTTCTTC CASVGGSGNEQFF
TRBJ2-3 TRBV7-9 many . TGTGCCAGCAGTTGGGCACGGACAGATACGCAGTATTTT CASSWARTDTQYF
TRBJ1-2 TRBV20-1 . . TGCAGTGCTTTACAGGGTGTTGGCTACACCTTC CSALQGVGYTF
TRBJ2-5 TRBV12-3/TRBV12-4 many TRBD1 TGTGCCAGCAGCTCCGGGACAGGGATGTTGGAGACCCAGTACTTC CASSSGTGMLETQYF
TRBJ2-3 TRBV29-1 few TRBD2 TGCAGCGGGATGACTAGCGGGAGAGATACGCAGTATTTT CSGMTSGRDTQYF
TRBJ2-7 TRBV7-9 few TRBD2 TGTGCCAGCAGCACCTCTAGCGGAACCTACGAGCAGTACTTC CASSTSSGTYEQYF
TRBJ2-1 TRBV5-5 few . TGTGCCAGCAGCTTTGCGGGGCCCCAGGAGGAGCAGTTCTTC CASSFAGPQEEQFF
TRBJ1-1 TRBV12-3/TRBV12-4 . TRBD1 TGTGCCACCCCGGGACAGGGGGAAACTGAAGCTTTCTTT CATPGQGETEAFF
TRBJ1-2 TRBV3-1 . TRBD1 TGTGCCAGCAGCCAACAGGGGGGAGCTAACTATGGCTACACCTTC CASSQQGGANYGYTF
TRBJ1-1 TRBV5-1 many . TGCGCCAGCAGACCCGAAGCGGGCACTGAAGCTTTCTTT CASRPEAGTEAFF
TRBJ1-5 TRBV11-2 . . TGTGCCAGCAGCTTGTTGGGCGGGGGCAGCAATCAGCCCCAGCATTTT CASSLLGGGSNQPQHF
TRBJ1-5 TRBV6-1 few . TGTGCCAGCAGTGAACTACAGTCCTATAGCAATCAGCCCCAGCATTTT CASSELQSYSNQPQHF
TRBJ2-7 TRBV3-1 many TRBD2 TGTGCCAGCAGCGGGACTAGCGGGAGGCCCCAGGACGAGCAGTACTTC CASSGTSGRPQDEQYF
TRBJ2-3 TRBV5-1 few . TGCGCCAGCAGCTTGGTAGCTGGGGGTATCACAGATACGCAGTATTTT CASSLVAGGITDTQYF
TRBJ2-1 TRBV9 few . TGTGCCAGCAGCTTACAGTCGTCAAATGAGCAGTTCTTC CASSLQSSNEQFF
TRBJ1-1 TRBV4-1 few TRBD1 TGCGCCAGCAGCCAAGATCCTACGACAGGGGGAGACACTGAAGCTTTCTTT CASSQDPTTGGDTEAFF
TRBJ2-1 TRBV11-2 . . TGTGCCAGCAGCCAAATACAGGTTAGCTCCTACAATGAGCAGTTCTTC CASSQIQVSSYNEQFF
TRBJ1-2 TRBV20-1 few TRBD1 TGCAGTGCTAGAAATAGGGGGCGCTTACATTCCCCCTTC CSARNRGRLHSPF
TRBJ1-1 TRBV11-3 many . TGTGCCAGCAGCTCCGCAGGCACAGGGACCACTGAAGCTTTCTTT CASSSAGTGTTEAFF
TRBJ2-5 TRBV20-1 few . TGCAGTGCTAGGTACAGCGGCCAAGAGACCCAGTACTTC CSARYSGQETQYF
TRBJ2-7 TRBV7-6 . TRBD1 TGTGCCAGCAGCCCTACTACAGGGGCAACTGAGCAGTACTTC CASSPTTGATEQYF
TRBJ1-6 TRBV2 . . TGTGCCAGCAGTTCTAACGGGACCCCCTTTTCACCCCTCCACTTT CASSSNGTPFSPLHF
TRBJ1-1 TRBV12-3/TRBV12-4 many . TGTGCCAGCAACAATGCCGGGGGAGGGACTGAAGCTTTCTTT CASNNAGGGTEAFF
TRBJ2-3 TRBV7-9 . TRBD2 TGTGCCAGCAGCGCCTCGAGCGGGGGGGCAGATACGCAGTATTTT CASSASSGGADTQYF
TRBJ1-1 TRBV19 few . TGTGCCAGTAGTATGGTGTCAGCTGCTTTCTTT CASSMVSAAFF
TRBJ1-4 TRBV4-1 . . TGCGCCAGCAGCCAAGGTCGGCAGAATGAAAAACTGTTTTTT CASSQGRQNEKLFF
TRBJ1-6 TRBV7-9 many TRBD1 TGTGCCAGCACATCACTGGGACAGGGGAGCTCACCCCTCCACTTT CASTSLGQGSSPLHF
TRBJ2-5 TRBV29-1 few . TGCAGCGTTGTACGAGGGCGGGAGACCCAGTACTTC CSVVRGRETQYF
TRBJ2-1 TRBV7-2 . TRBD2 TGTGCCAGCAGCTTAGTTATCTGGGGGGGAGGTGAGCAGTTCTTC CASSLVIWGGGEQFF
TRBJ2-3 TRBV7-2 many . TGTGCCAGCCGACGAGGGATGCCAGATACGCAGTATTTT CASRRGMPDTQYF
TRBJ1-4 TRBV7-6 few . TGTGCCAGCACCGCCGAACAGGGAATTGGTGAAAAACTGTTTTTT CASTAEQGIGEKLFF
TRBJ1-1 TRBV5-1 few . TGCGCCAGCAGCTTGGGGACATCCGGCTACGAAGCTTTCTTT CASSLGTSGYEAFF
TRBJ1-5 TRBV12-3/TRBV12-4 . . TGTGCCAGCAGCCCCGGACAACCCCCCAATCAGCCCCAGCATTTT CASSPGQPPNQPQHF
TRBJ2-7 TRBV7-2 many TRBD2 TGTGCCAGCAGCACCCGACTAGCCCCCTACGAGCAGTACTTC CASSTRLAPYEQYF
TRBJ1-1 TRBV5-1 many . TGCGCCAGCAGCTCCCTATTGGACAGGAACACTGAAGCTTTCTTT CASSSLLDRNTEAFF
TRBJ2-1 TRBV12-3/TRBV12-4 few TRBD2 TGTGCCAGCAGTCGACCGACAGGGGAACTAGCGGGAGGTGCCTACAATGAGCAGTTCTTC CASSRPTGELAGGAYNEQFF
TRBJ2-7 TRBV7-6 . . TGTGCCAGCAGCTTAGGGGGACCTGGCGAGCAGTACTTC CASSLGGPGEQYF
TRBJ2-7 TRBV6-2/TRBV6-3 few TRBD1 TGTGCCAGCAGACCTTCCCCCCACGATTCCGGGACAGCTAACTCCTACGAGCAGTACTTC CASRPSPHDSGTANSYEQYF
TRBJ2-5 TRBV20-1 many . TGCAGTGCTAGACAAGAGACCCAGTACTTC CSARQETQYF
TRBJ2-5 TRBV6-2/TRBV6-3 . . TGTGCCAGCAGGGTGGGGGCCCCTCCGACCCAGTACTTC CASRVGAPPTQYF
TRBJ2-3 TRBV7-2 . TRBD2 TGTGCCAGCAGCCCCATAGGACTAGCGGGTATCACAGATACGCAGTATTTT CASSPIGLAGITDTQYF
TRBJ2-7 TRBV6-1 . . TGTGCCAGCAGGGATTACTGGACTACCACCTACGAGCAGTACTTC CASRDYWTTTYEQYF
TRBJ2-1 TRBV6-5 few . TGTGCCAGCAGTTACGGGCCCGGCCATGAGCGGCAGTTCTTC CASSYGPGHERQFF
TRBJ1-2 TRBV6-1 many . TGTGCCAGCACCTTCGCGGGGGGCAATGGCTACACCTTC CASTFAGGNGYTF
TRBJ1-6 TRBV7-9 few . TGTGCCAGCAGCTCCGGTCCTAATTCACCCCTCCACTTT CASSSGPNSPLHF
TRBJ2-1 TRBV5-1 many . TGCGCCAGCAGCCAGAATAGCGGTAGTAATGAGCAGTTCTTC CASSQNSGSNEQFF
TRBJ2-1 TRBV12-3/TRBV12-4 few . TGTGCCAGCAGTTTAGGCCAGATTGAGCAGTTCTTC CASSLGQIEQFF
TRBJ1-1 TRBV28 . . TGTGCCAGCAGTTTACGACAGGATTTTTTCGCTGAAGCTTTCTTT CASSLRQDFFAEAFF
TRBJ2-6 TRBV29-1 many . TGCAGCGTGCGCCTCTCTGGGGCCAACGTCCTGACTTTC CSVRLSGANVLTF
TRBJ1-6 TRBV5-5 few TRBD1 TGTGCCAGCAGCAGGACAGGGGGTAGATCCTATAATTCACCCCTCCACTTT CASSRTGGRSYNSPLHF
TRBJ1-1 TRBV4-1 many TRBD1 TGCGCCAGCAGCCCCCAGGACAGGGGCATGAACACTGAAGCTTTCTTT CASSPQDRGMNTEAFF
TRBJ2-1 TRBV9 many . TGTGCCAGCAGCGTACCGGGGAGCAATGAGCAGTTCTTC CASSVPGSNEQFF